This T cell receptor (beta chain) is from a study of blood T cell repertoires in COVID-19. CDR3 length: 15 amino acids. Per the germline V gene, CDR1 is SGHRS and CDR2 is YFSETQ. V shed 0 bases, J shed 7 bases, and the junction held 3 bases outside the gene matches. Source study methods: From reference gene primer amplification, estimates of nucleated cell counts were derived. Libraries were prepared by immunoSEQ multiplex PCR; TCRdb keeps only in-frame clonotypes and omits some of them. D and trimming were read from the DNA, whereas the V and J calls and clone size are those reported in that table. This sample has 85,000 to 90,000 clones; approximately 90% occur once, and the top ten carry approximately 2.2%.

The chain carries TRBV5-1 and TRBJ1-6; 8 positions match TRBD1. Sequenced: peripheral blood. This clonotype originated in a human donor with active COVID-19. The donor label of this sample is uncertain. Here the CDR3 reads CASSLGTGTNSPLHF. CDR3 in DNA: TGCGCCAGCAGCTTGGGGACAGGGACGAATTCACCCCTCCACTTT.